A single sample gave rise to the 14 T cell receptor beta chains below, sequenced in a study of vaccination and CD4 T cells after COVID-19. This sample's treatment: roughly 10-day PBMC culture with coronavirus spike peptide pools or control peptides (ViraFEST assay). With the Oncomine TCR Beta short-read assay, DNA from cultured CD4+ T cells was sequenced. TCRdb recomputed calls from the PCR reads with MiXCR, one row per CDR3 protein. This table has some 25,000 distinct CDR3 sequences, about 52% appearing once. For these TCRs, the target antigens are not known. What was sequenced was CD4+ T cells from blood, cultured in vitro. The receptor set was obtained from a human donor who had recovered from COVID-19.

The chain has TRBV7-7 and TRBJ2-5; 7 nucleotides agree with TRBD2. The J segment lost 7 bases and the V segment lost 1 base, leaving 6 bases of the junction unmatched. The germline V gene has CDR1 SSHAT and CDR2 FNYEAQ (reference sequence). The CDR3 spans 14 residues. The CDR3 nucleotides read TGTGCCAGCAGCTTAGGGGCAGGGAGGGGGACCCAGTACTTC. Translating gives CASSLGAGRGTQYF.

The V and J genes are TRBV20-1 and TRBJ1-1; TRBD1 aligns across 8 bases. Trimming at V came to 7 bases and at J to 5 bases, leaving 12 bases not matched to a gene. The CDR3 spans 14 residues. Germline V gene lookup returns CDR1 DFQATT and CDR2 SNEGSKA (reference sequence). As DNA, the CDR3 is TGCAGTGTAAAGAGCGGGACAGGATCGACTGAAGCTTTCTTT. Residues: CSVKSGTGSTEAFF.

In this sample, this clonotype turned up once. The chain couples TRBV4-1 to TRBJ2-5; D unresolved. The CDR3 spans 15 residues. Trimming stripped 0 bases from V and 5 bases from J, with 13 bases between. From germline, CDR1 is MGHRA and CDR2 YSYEKL. CDR3 sequence reads: CASSQDLALSETQYF. DNA of the CDR3: TGCGCCAGCAGCCAAGATCTGGCGCTATCCGAGACCCAGTACTTC.

This chain links TRBV10-3 with TRBJ2-1; 9 bases fit TRBD2. Germline V gene sequence: CDR1 ENHRY, CDR2 SYGVKD. After removal of 6 bases from V and 4 bases from J, the junction contained 10 bases not matched to a gene. The CDR3 length is 16 residues. The CDR3 sequence: CAISTPRGGEYNEQFF. CDR3 nucleotide sequence: TGTGCCATCAGCACTCCCCGCGGGGGGGAATACAATGAGCAGTTCTTC.

J is TRBJ1-2 and V is TRBV25-1; no definite D call. Trimming cost V 3 bases and J 0 bases, with 11 bases left between them. Germline values: CDR1 MGHDK, CDR2 SYGVNS. The CDR3 totals 15 residues. DNA for the CDR3: TGTGCCAGCAGTGAGCCGGGCCGACCTAACTATGGCTACACCTTC. Translated: CASSEPGRPNYGYTF.

The V gene is TRBV7-8, the J gene TRBJ2-7; D not resolved. Trimming shortened V by 3 bases and J by 3 bases, and 9 bases separated the two germline ends. The CDR3 extends over 13 amino acids. The germline V gene has CDR1 SGHVS and CDR2 FQNEAQ. CDR3 sequence reads: CASSLVTLYEQYF. As DNA, the CDR3 is TGTGCCAGCAGCTTGGTCACCCTCTACGAGCAGTACTTC.

This chain joins TRBV20-1 and TRBJ2-2, with 16 bases fitting TRBD2. V shed 0 bases, J shed 8 bases, and the junction held 6 bases outside the gene matches. The germline V gene has CDR1 DFQATT and CDR2 SNEGSKA (reference sequence). CDR3 length: 17 residues. The CDR3 region is CSARDPGLAGGLGELFF. CDR3 nucleotide sequence: TGCAGTGCTAGAGATCCGGGACTAGCGGGAGGGTTGGGGGAGCTGTTTTTT.

This clonotype was counted between two and nine times. The chain's CDR3 is CASSPIVSNQPQHF. The DNA for the CDR3 is TGTGCCAGCAGTCCGATCGTTAGCAATCAGCCCCAGCATTTT. The chain couples TRBV27 to TRBJ1-5; D not resolved. The germline V gene encodes CDR1 MNHEY and CDR2 SMNVEV (reference sequence). Between the trimmed V and J ends, which lost 5 bases and 0 bases, there was a span of 8 bases. The CDR3 length is 14 residues.

The chain is built from TRBV20-1 and TRBJ2-2, with D possibly being TRBD2 (6 bases). The CDR3 sequence is 19 residues long. Trimming took off 3 bases at V and 0 bases at J, with 23 bases between the two ends. Germline lookup yields CDR1 DFQATT and CDR2 SNEGSKA (reference sequence). The chain's CDR3 is CSASRPRVGTGANTGELFF. The CDR3 nucleotides read TGCAGTGCTAGTCGGCCCAGGGTGGGGACGGGGGCGAACACCGGGGAGCTGTTTTTT.

This clonotype has a handful of counts. V is TRBV28 and J is TRBJ2-3; the match to TRBD2 covers 7 bases. The CDR3 extends over 17 amino acids. V lost 6 bases, J lost 1 base, and 13 bases stayed unmatched. Germline-derived CDR1 and CDR2 are MDHEN and SYDVKM. As DNA, the CDR3 is TGTGCCAGCAGGGTTGTAGGGGACTATTTCGGCACAGATACGCAGTATTTT. Amino acid sequence: CASRVVGDYFGTDTQYF.

J is TRBJ2-5 and V is TRBV6-5, with D unresolved. The CDR3 loop spans 16 amino acids. The germline gives CDR1 MNHEY, CDR2 SVGAGI. V was shortened by 2 bases and J by 5 bases, with 18 bases between the two germline ends. The DNA for the CDR3 is TGTGCCAGCAGTTACACCAACGCGCGCCGGTGGGAGACCCAGTACTTC. Translated: CASSYTNARRWETQYF.

The chain uses TRBV28 and TRBJ1-2; TRBD1 matches 7 bases. This CDR3 comprises 14 residues. Germline lookup yields CDR1 MDHEN and CDR2 SYDVKM. Unmatched junction bases numbered 10, after V lost 4 bases and J lost 8 bases. The CDR3 reads CASSWGRGRVGYTF. The CDR3 DNA follows: TGTGCCAGCAGTTGGGGGAGGGGGCGGGTGGGCTACACCTTC.

This clonotype was counted only a few times. V is TRBV25-1 and J is TRBJ1-2, with unresolved D. Germline V gives CDR1 MGHDK, CDR2 SYGVNS. V dropped 6 bases and J dropped 1 base, with 18 bases sitting between them. This CDR3 is built from 16 residues. In DNA, the CDR3 is TGTGCCAGCAGGAGGGCCCCGCGATACCTTAACTATGGCTACACCTTC. It encodes CASRRAPRYLNYGYTF.

The chain couples TRBV12-3 or TRBV12-4 to TRBJ2-6; D remains unclear. The CDR3 covers 17 residues. With 5 bases removed from V and 0 bases from J, the gap between germline ends came to 14 bases. The CDR3, as DNA: TGTGCCAGCAGTCCAGGCCGGGTCTTCTCTGGGGCCAACGTCCTGACTTTC. Translating it yields CASSPGRVFSGANVLTF.